This section outlines one TCR beta chain sequence together with its context. Its antigen is not known. The data were obtained in a study of beta chain features in type 1 diabetes. The authors reverse transcribed all of the isolated RNA, so sequencing captured expressed TCRB transcripts. Profiling relied on immunoSEQ multiplex PCR, and the TCRdb table lists in-frame clones only, not all of them. The table has tens of thousands of clones, about 32% seen once; the top ten hold 0.4% to 0.45%. Study-wide results and caveats: Whether TCRB rearrangement is influenced by HLA type was left unresolved in this analysis.

Deletions cut 5 bases from V and 2 bases from J, with 3 bases between. The CDR3 covers 10 residues. Germline V lookup: CDR1 GTSNPN, CDR2 SVGIG (reference sequence). The chain employs TRBV30 and TRBJ1-2; D is unclear. Input material: stem cell memory CD4+ T cells from blood. This TCR was sampled from a young woman in good health. CDR3 nucleotide sequence: TGTGCCTGGCAGAACTATGGCTACACCTTC. The encoded protein is CAWQNYGYTF.